These 25 T cell receptor beta chains were all obtained from the same sample, sequenced in a study of blood T cells in healthy people across ages. PCR was performed a second time for roughly 7 to 11 cycles using a sample-barcoded 5' primer and a J-beta primer mix. Each CDR3 protein is one row after TCRdb ran MiXCR on the 5' RACE reads. The sample lists approximately 1.5 million distinct CDR3 sequences, 30% to 40% seen once, with about 10% in the top ten. Sequences were obtained from blood. Receptor source: a young woman in good health.

The chain uses TRBV9 and TRBJ2-5; weak D call: TRBD1 (6 bases). Germline V lookup: CDR1 SGDLS, CDR2 YYNGEE. This CDR3 has 15 residues. V lost 0 bases and J 1 base, leaving 10 bases between the germline ends. CDR3 nucleotide sequence: TGTGCCAGCAGCGTAGGTCGCAGGGGCCAAGAGACCCAGTACTTC. Translating it yields CASSVGRRGQETQYF.

On this clonotype itself: A clone one base away is much larger, so this may be a read error. The chain combines TRBV2 with TRBJ2-3; D not certain. CDR3 size: 15 residues. Trimming took off 4 bases at V and 4 bases at J, with 15 bases between the two ends. Germline V CDR1 and CDR2: SNHLY, FYNNEI. CDR3 in amino acids: CASSAVTRNADTQYF. The CDR3 nucleotides read TGTGCCAGCAGTGCTGTGACTCGAAACGCAGATACGCAGTATTTT.

The genes are TRBV9 and TRBJ2-5; 8 positions agree with TRBD2. V shed 0 bases, J shed 7 bases, and the junction held 8 bases outside the gene matches. Germline V gene sequence: CDR1 SGDLS, CDR2 YYNGEE. The CDR3 extends over 15 amino acids. CDR3 amino acids: CASSVAGSGKGTQYF. The DNA for the CDR3 is TGTGCCAGCAGCGTAGCGGGTAGCGGGAAAGGGACCCAGTACTTC.

Of note for this clonotype: An end of the junction does not agree with germline; a read error may underlie this. This rearrangement joins TRBV20-1 to TRBJ2-1; weak D call: TRBD2 (5 bases). Germline V gives CDR1 DFQATT, CDR2 SNEGSKA (reference sequence). The CDR3 length is 11 residues. The chain's CDR3 is CSAILAHERFF. CDR3 nucleotides: TGCAGTGCTATTCTAGCCCATGAGCGGTTCTTC.

The chain couples TRBV2 to TRBJ2-6; TRBD2 agrees at 8 bases. This CDR3 contains 18 residues. The ends lost 3 bases at V and 1 base at J; junction bases unmatched: 8. In germline, CDR1 is SNHLY, CDR2 FYNNEI. Written as DNA, the CDR3 is TGTGCCAGCAGTGATGGCGGGAGGACGACATCTGGGGCCAACGTCCTGACTTTC. This translates into CASSDGGRTTSGANVLTF.

This clonotype turned up a few times. This sequence joins TRBV20-1 and TRBJ2-3; maybe TRBD2 (7 bases). V lost 2 bases, J lost 4 bases, and 22 bases lay in between. Germline loops: CDR1 DFQATT, CDR2 SNEGSKA (reference sequence). The CDR3 contains 17 residues. The chain's CDR3 is CSARSGITAGAPDTQYF. CDR3 in DNA: TGCAGTGCTAGAAGCGGTATAACGGCGGGGGCACCAGATACGCAGTATTTT.

The V call is TRBV27, the J call TRBJ1-2; 7 positions match TRBD1. The CDR3 sequence is 18 residues long. The trim removed 0 bases at V and 3 bases at J, leaving 13 bases unmatched. Germline loops: CDR1 MNHEY, CDR2 SMNVEV (reference sequence). As DNA, the CDR3 is TGTGCCAGCAGTTTATCCCTTAAAACAGGGGAAGGGCACTATGGCTACACCTTC. This gives the protein CASSLSLKTGEGHYGYTF.

This clonotype occurred a few times. The chain couples TRBV7-9 to TRBJ1-6; 10 bases are a match to TRBD1. V lost 4 bases to trimming and J lost 10 bases; unmatched junction nucleotides: 7. Germline V CDR1 and CDR2: SEHNR, FQNEAQ (reference sequence). The CDR3 has 15 residues. CDR3 loop: CASSSTGGEISPLHF. CDR3 DNA: TGTGCCAGCAGCTCGACAGGGGGCGAAATCTCACCCCTCCACTTT.

V and J are TRBV4-2 and TRBJ2-2, with D tentatively TRBD1 or TRBD2 (5 bases each). The CDR3 runs to 15 residues. CDR1 and CDR2 (germline): LGHNA, YNFKEQ. The ends were cut back, 3 bases at V and 3 bases at J, with 11 bases in the middle. The CDR3 loop is CASSHRDRDTGELFF. As DNA, the CDR3 is TGTGCCAGCAGCCACCGGGACCGTGACACCGGGGAGCTGTTTTTT.

This clonotype has only a few counts. This chain links TRBV28 with TRBJ2-1; D call uncertain. V was pared by 4 bases and J by 0 bases, with 16 bases between. The CDR3 runs to 17 residues. The germline V gene has CDR1 MDHEN and CDR2 SYDVKM. The CDR3: CASSSASLGASYNEQFF. CDR3 bases: TGTGCCAGCAGTTCCGCCTCCTTAGGAGCCTCCTACAATGAGCAGTTCTTC. The variable domain in full, with the rest retrieved from reference TRBV28 and TRBJ2-1, is DVKVTQSSRYLVKRTGEKVFLECVQDMDHENMFWYRQDPGLGLRLIYFSYDVKMKEKGDIPEGYSVSREKKERFSLILESASTNQTSMYLCASSSASLGASYNEQFFGPGTRLTVL.

This clonotype was observed at least ten times. V and J are TRBV6-5 and TRBJ2-7; D remains unclear. Germline V gene lookup returns CDR1 MNHEY and CDR2 SVGAGI. Trimming left V 6 bases short and J 0 bases short, with 9 bases between. This CDR3 spans 13 amino acids. CDR3 residues: CASSSLSSYEQYF. The DNA of the CDR3 is TGTGCCAGCAGCTCGCTGAGCTCCTACGAGCAGTACTTC.

This rearrangement joins TRBV24-1 to TRBJ2-1; D is unresolved. Looked up from germline, CDR1 is KGHDR and CDR2 is SFDVKD. V gave up 2 bases and J gave up 0 bases, with 10 bases separating them. The length of the CDR3 is 16 residues. The CDR3 protein is CATSDSRRVSYNEQFF. The CDR3 coding sequence is TGTGCCACCAGTGATTCAAGACGGGTCTCCTACAATGAGCAGTTCTTC.

The V and J genes are TRBV3-1 and TRBJ2-7; weak D call: TRBD2 (6 bases). The V gene lost 6 bases and the J gene lost 3 bases, with 18 bases spanning the gap. Per the germline V gene, CDR1 is LGHDT and CDR2 is YNNKEL (reference sequence). The CDR3 loop spans 15 amino acids. CDR3 DNA: TGTGCCAGCAGTCGTATGGCGGGATTTGGCTACGAGCAGTACTTC. It encodes CASSRMAGFGYEQYF.

A remark on this clonotype: It may be a read error: a sequence one base away is much more abundant. The rearrangement joins TRBV7-3 to TRBJ2-3, with 9 bases identical to TRBD1. Germline V gene sequence: CDR1 SGHTA, CDR2 FQGTGA. The length of the CDR3 is 14 residues. CDR3: CANSRQGGTDTQYF. The CDR3, as DNA: TGTGCCAACAGCCGACAGGGGGGCACAGATACGCAGTATTTT.

The table lists this clonotype with a few counts. The rearrangement joins TRBV27 to TRBJ1-2, with D possibly TRBD1 on 5 matching bases. This CDR3 spans 14 amino acids. V was trimmed by 4 bases and J by 3 bases, leaving 12 bases between them. Per the germline V gene, CDR1 is MNHEY and CDR2 is SMNVEV (reference sequence). The CDR3 loop reads CASSWSDRDYGYTF. The CDR3 nucleotides read TGTGCCAGCAGTTGGTCCGACAGAGACTATGGCTACACCTTC.

V gene TRBV7-3 combines with J gene TRBJ2-1, with D perhaps matching TRBD2 (6 bases). V lost 6 bases, J lost 6 bases, and 12 bases lay in between. This CDR3 has 13 residues. Germline values: CDR1 SGHTA, CDR2 FQGTGA. The CDR3: CASSGGSGNEQFF. In DNA, the CDR3 is TGTGCCAGCAGTGGGGGGTCTGGCAATGAGCAGTTCTTC.

J is TRBJ1-1 and V is TRBV29-1; weak D call: TRBD1 (6 bases). V lost 8 bases and J 4 bases, leaving 32 bases between the germline ends. Germline V gene data show CDR1 as SQVTM and CDR2 as ANQGSEA. The length of the CDR3 is 18 residues. The CDR3 region is CSTVPTPQGRGLGTEAFF. The CDR3 nucleotides read TGCAGCACAGTACCCACGCCTCAGGGGAGGGGGTTGGGCACTGAAGCTTTCTTT.

The table lists this clonotype with a few counts. The chain employs TRBV7-8 and TRBJ2-4; 7 bases agree with TRBD1. V was clipped by 5 bases and J by 4 bases; unmatched bases: 5. CDR1 is SGHVS, CDR2 FQNEAQ, per germline. The CDR3 covers 14 residues. CDR3 DNA sequence: TGTGCCAGCAGCCCCGGGACAGTTAAAAACATTCAGTACTTC. This translates into CASSPGTVKNIQYF. The complete variable domain, with remaining parts taken from reference TRBV7-8 and TRBJ2-4, reads GAGVSQSPRYKVAKRGQDVALRCDPISGHVSLFWYQQALGQGPEFLTYFQNEAQLDKSGLPSDRFFAERPEGSVSTLKIQRTQQEDSAVYLCASSPGTVKNIQYFGAGTRLSVL.

This clonotype was detected a few times. The chain combines TRBV18 with TRBJ2-1, with 8 bases that match TRBD2. Germline V lookup: CDR1 KGHSH, CDR2 LQKENI. The CDR3 loop spans 15 amino acids. J lost 6 bases, V lost 3 bases, and 7 bases had no gene match. The CDR3 here is CASSPREGTGNEQFF. The CDR3 DNA reads as TGTGCCAGCTCACCCCGGGAGGGTACCGGCAATGAGCAGTTCTTC.

Remarks on this clonotype: Its ends do not fully match the called genes, so a read error is possible. V gene TRBV7-9 combines with J gene TRBJ1-5, with 8 positions matching TRBD1. Germline values: CDR1 SEHNR, CDR2 FQNEAQ (reference sequence). This CDR3 is 14 amino acids long. CDR3 residues: CAGSSGQGGQPQHF. The CDR3 DNA follows: TGTGCCGGCAGCTCCGGACAGGGAGGTCAGCCCCAGCATTTT.

This chain connects TRBV2 to TRBJ2-1; 8 bases map to TRBD2. Looked up from germline, CDR1 is SNHLY and CDR2 is FYNNEI. The length of the CDR3 is 12 residues. Unmatched junction bases numbered 4, after V lost 6 bases and J lost 9 bases. The CDR3 region is CASSGGAIEQFF. CDR3 in DNA: TGTGCCAGCAGCGGGGGGGCCATTGAGCAGTTCTTC. Using reference TRBV2 and TRBJ2-1 for the parts outside the CDR3, the full variable domain is EPEVTQTPSHQVTQMGQEVILRCVPISNHLYFYWYRQILGQKVEFLVSFYNNEISEKSEIFDDQFSVERPDGSNFTLKIRSTKLEDSAMYFCASSGGAIEQFFGPGTRLTVL.

The chain is built from TRBV5-8 and TRBJ2-4, with D possibly being TRBD1 (6 bases). The J call may be in error: the DNA end matches TRBJ2-7 better. This CDR3 has 15 amino acids. Per germline, CDR1 SGHTS and CDR2 YDEGEE. The CDR3 protein is CASSPNRAFFNEQYF. DNA of the CDR3: TGTGCCAGCAGCCCTAACAGGGCATTCTTTAACGAGCAGTACTTC.

The chain couples TRBV2 to TRBJ1-1, with D unresolved. The V end lost 7 bases, the J end lost 4 bases, and 13 bases lay between the germline ends. Germline assignment: CDR1 SNHLY and CDR2 FYNNEI. The CDR3 covers 13 residues. Here the CDR3 reads CASKREMGTEAFF. The CDR3 DNA follows: TGTGCCAGCAAACGGGAGATGGGCACTGAAGCTTTCTTT.

This clonotype was counted ten times or more. J is TRBJ2-3 and V is TRBV9; D is unclear. Germline loops: CDR1 SGDLS, CDR2 YYNGEE. Trimming took 3 bases from V and 5 from J, leaving 10 bases between them. The CDR3 is 13 residues long. The CDR3 region is CASSALSGDTQYF. The CDR3 nucleotides are TGTGCCAGCAGCGCCCTCTCAGGAGATACGCAGTATTTT.

This clonotype was counted at least ten times. The V call is TRBV4-1, the J call TRBJ2-7; D unclear. Germline assignment: CDR1 MGHRA and CDR2 YSYEKL. This CDR3 is 15 amino acids long. V lost 0 bases, J lost 1 base, and 10 bases lay in between. CDR3 coding DNA: TGCGCCAGCAGCCAAGATTACCCGGGTTCCTACGAGCAGTACTTC. Encoded protein: CASSQDYPGSYEQYF.